This T cell receptor beta chain was identified in a study of persistence of HIV-infected CD4 T cells. In the case of this clone: Its specificity is not known.

Overlapping HIV-1 Gag 15-mer peptides at about 1 ug per peptide per mL were used. Sorting selected CD4+ T cells upregulating both CD40 ligand and CD69. Stimulated PBMCs had first been depleted of CD8+ T cells. Study results and limitations: Proviral oligoclonality tracked with TCR oligoclonality within the same sorted cells.

This was the immunoSEQ version 4 assay in survey mode. The assay was immunoSEQ multiplex PCR, and TCRdb's table has in-frame clones only and misses some. The sample contains some 23,000 clones, approximately 74% of which appear only once. This CDR3 is built from 17 residues. The V and J ends lost 5 bases and 2 bases, in that order; junction bases with no gene match: 10. Germline CDR1 SEHNR, CDR2 FQNEAQ (reference sequence). This specimen consisted of CD4+ T cells sorted from PBMCs after roughly 17-hour stimulation, obtained from a patient who received antiretroviral therapy. This TCR was sampled from an adult man with HIV who was CMV-seropositive. This chain connects TRBV7-9 to TRBJ2-3; 10 positions agree with TRBD1. The CDR3 is CASSRRPGQGLTDTQYF. The CDR3 DNA follows: TGTGCCAGCAGCCGTCGACCGGGACAGGGGCTCACAGATACGCAGTATTTT.